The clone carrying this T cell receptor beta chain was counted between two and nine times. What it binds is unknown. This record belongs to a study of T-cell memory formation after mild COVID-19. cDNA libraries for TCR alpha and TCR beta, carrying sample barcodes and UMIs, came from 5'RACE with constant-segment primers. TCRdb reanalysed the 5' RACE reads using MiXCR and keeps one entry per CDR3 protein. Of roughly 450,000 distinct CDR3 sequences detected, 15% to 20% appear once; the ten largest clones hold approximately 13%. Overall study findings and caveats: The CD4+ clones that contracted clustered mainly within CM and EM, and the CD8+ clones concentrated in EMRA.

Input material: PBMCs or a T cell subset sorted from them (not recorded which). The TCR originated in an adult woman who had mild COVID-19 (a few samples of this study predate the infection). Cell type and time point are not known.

CDR3 sequence (DNA): TGTGCCAGCAGCCAAGGGGATAGCGGAGGGTGGGAGACCCAGTACTTC. This gives the protein CASSQGDSGGWETQYF. V usage is TRBV4-2 and J usage is TRBJ2-5, with D perhaps TRBD2 (6 bases). This CDR3 is built from 16 residues. V was trimmed by 1 base and J by 5 bases, leaving 17 bases between them. CDR1 is LGHNA and CDR2 is YNFKEQ in the germline V gene.